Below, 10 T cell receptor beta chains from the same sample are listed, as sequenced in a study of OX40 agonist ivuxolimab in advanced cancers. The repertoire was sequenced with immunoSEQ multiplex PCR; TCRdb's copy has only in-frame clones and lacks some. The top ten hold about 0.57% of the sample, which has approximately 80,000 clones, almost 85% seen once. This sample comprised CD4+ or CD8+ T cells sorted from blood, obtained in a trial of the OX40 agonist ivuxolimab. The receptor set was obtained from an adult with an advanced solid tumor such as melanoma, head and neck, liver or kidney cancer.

CDR3 DNA: TGTGCCATCAGCCGGGACTCCCCCTACGAGCAGTACTTC. Amino acid sequence: CAISRDSPYEQYF. This rearrangement joins TRBV10-3 to TRBJ2-7; tentative D call: TRBD2 (6 bases). Germline V gene sequence: CDR1 ENHRY, CDR2 SYGVKD. The V and J ends lost 6 bases and 2 bases respectively, with 11 bases between them. This CDR3 has 13 residues.

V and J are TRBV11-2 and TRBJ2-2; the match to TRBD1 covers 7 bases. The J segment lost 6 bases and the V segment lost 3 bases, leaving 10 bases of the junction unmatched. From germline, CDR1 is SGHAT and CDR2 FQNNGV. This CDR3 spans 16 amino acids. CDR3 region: CASSFTRGYSAGELFF. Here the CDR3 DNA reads TGTGCCAGCAGCTTCACCAGGGGGTATAGTGCCGGGGAGCTGTTTTTT.

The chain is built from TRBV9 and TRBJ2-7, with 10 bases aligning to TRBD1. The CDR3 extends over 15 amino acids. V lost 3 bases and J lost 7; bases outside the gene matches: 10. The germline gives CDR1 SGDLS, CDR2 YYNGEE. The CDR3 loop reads CASSATGTGAREQYF. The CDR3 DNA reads TGTGCCAGCAGCGCAACCGGGACAGGGGCAAGGGAGCAGTACTTC.

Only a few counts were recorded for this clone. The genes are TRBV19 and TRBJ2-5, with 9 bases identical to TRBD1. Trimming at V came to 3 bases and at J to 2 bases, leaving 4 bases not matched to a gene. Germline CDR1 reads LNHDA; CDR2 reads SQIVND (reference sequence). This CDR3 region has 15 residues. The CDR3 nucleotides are TGTGCCAGTAGTATGGGGGACAGGGAACAAGAGACCCAGTACTTC. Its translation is CASSMGDREQETQYF. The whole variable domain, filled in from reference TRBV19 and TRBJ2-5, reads DGGITQSPKYLFRKEGQNVTLSCEQNLNHDAMYWYRQDPGQGLRLIYYSQIVNDFQKGDIAEGYSVSREKKESFPLTVTSAQKNPTAFYLCASSMGDREQETQYFGPGTRLLVL.

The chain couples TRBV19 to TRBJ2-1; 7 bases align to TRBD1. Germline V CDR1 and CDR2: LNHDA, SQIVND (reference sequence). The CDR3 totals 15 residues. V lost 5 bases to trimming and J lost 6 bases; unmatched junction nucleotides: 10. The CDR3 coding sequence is TGTGCCAGTAGTCCCCTCAGCCGGGACAGCAATGAGCAGTTCTTC. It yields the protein CASSPLSRDSNEQFF.

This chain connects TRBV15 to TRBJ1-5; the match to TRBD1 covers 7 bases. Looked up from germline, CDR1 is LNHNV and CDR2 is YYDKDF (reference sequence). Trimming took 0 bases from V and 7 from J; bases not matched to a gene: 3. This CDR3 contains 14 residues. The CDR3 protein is CATSRDRGGQPQHF. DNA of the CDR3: TGTGCCACCAGCAGAGACAGGGGGGGACAGCCCCAGCATTTT.

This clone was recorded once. Written as DNA, the CDR3 is TGTGCCAGCCTTGACCTTGGGAATCAGCCCCAGCATTTT. This codes for CASLDLGNQPQHF. V gene TRBV6-6 combines with J gene TRBJ1-5; no reliable D call. This CDR3 has 13 amino acids. In germline, CDR1 is MNHNY, CDR2 SVGAGI (reference sequence). V shed 8 bases and J shed 4 bases, with 12 bases lying between them.

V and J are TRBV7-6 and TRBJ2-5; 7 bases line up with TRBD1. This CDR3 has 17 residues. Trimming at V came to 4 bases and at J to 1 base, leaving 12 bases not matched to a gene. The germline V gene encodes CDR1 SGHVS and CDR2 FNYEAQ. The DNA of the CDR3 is TGTGCCAGCAGCTCACAAACAGGGGTGTTGGCCCAAGAGACCCAGTACTTC. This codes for CASSSQTGVLAQETQYF.

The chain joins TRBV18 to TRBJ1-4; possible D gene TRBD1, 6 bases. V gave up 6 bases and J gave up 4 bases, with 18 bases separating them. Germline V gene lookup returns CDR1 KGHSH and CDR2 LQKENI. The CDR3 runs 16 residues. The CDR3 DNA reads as TGTGCCAGCTCTCTGTCTCGCGGGGGCCATAATGAAAAACTGTTTTTT. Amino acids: CASSLSRGGHNEKLFF.

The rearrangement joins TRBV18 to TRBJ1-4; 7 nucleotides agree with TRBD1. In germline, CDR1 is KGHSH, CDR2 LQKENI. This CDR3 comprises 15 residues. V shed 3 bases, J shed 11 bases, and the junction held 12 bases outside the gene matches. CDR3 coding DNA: TGTGCCAGCTCACCGGAGACAGGGTATCAGGGGAAACTGTTTTTT. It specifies CASSPETGYQGKLFF. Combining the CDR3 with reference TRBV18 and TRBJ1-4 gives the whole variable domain NAGVMQNPRHLVRRRGQEARLRCSPMKGHSHVYWYRQLPEEGLKFMVYLQKENIIDESGMPKERFSAEFPKEGPSILRIQQVVRGDSAAYFCASSPETGYQGKLFFGSGTQLSVL.